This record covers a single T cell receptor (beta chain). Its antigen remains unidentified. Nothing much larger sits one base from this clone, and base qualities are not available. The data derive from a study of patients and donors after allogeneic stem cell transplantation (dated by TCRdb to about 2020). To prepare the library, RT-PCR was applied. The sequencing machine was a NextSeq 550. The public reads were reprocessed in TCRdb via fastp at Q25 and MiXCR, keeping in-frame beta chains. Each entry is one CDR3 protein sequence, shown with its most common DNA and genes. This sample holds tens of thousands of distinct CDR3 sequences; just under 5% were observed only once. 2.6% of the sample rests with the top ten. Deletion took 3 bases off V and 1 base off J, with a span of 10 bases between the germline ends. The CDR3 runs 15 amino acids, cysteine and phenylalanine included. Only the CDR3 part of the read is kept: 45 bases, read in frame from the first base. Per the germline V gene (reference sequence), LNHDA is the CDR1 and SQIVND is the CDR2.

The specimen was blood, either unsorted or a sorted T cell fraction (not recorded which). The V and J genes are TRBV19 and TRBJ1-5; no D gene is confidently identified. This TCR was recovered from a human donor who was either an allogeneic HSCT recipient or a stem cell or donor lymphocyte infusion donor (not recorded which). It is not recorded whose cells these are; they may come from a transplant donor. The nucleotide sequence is TGTGCCAGTAGTATTTGGGCAACAAGCAATCAGCCCCAGCATTTT. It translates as CASSIWATSNQPQHF.